This TCR beta chain is drawn from a study of blood T cell repertoires in COVID-19. Study information: The samples span acute and convalescent COVID-19 from the United States, Italy and Spain. Sources were T cells, B-cell-depleted T cells, or PBMCs; the material itself was cDNA or gDNA.

In the study's own analysis: Estimates of nucleated cell counts were drawn from the amplification of reference gene primers. Only in-frame clones appear in the TCRdb table, and some are missing; sequencing was by immunoSEQ multiplex PCR. For V, J and clone size, that table is used; D and trimming come from the DNA. The data show roughly 76,000 clones, with 75% to 90% seen just once and approximately 13% held by the top ten. Germline trimming cut 3 bases from V and 8 bases from J; bases unmatched to any gene: 10. Germline V gene lookup returns CDR1 KGHSH and CDR2 LQKENI. The CDR3 is made up of 15 amino acids.

The receptor was isolated from a man between 65 and 85 years old with active or convalescent COVID-19. The sample was peripheral blood. This chain connects TRBV18 to TRBJ2-1; 7 positions agree with TRBD2. CDR3 DNA sequence: TGTGCCAGCTCACCGGGAGCGGGATCTTCGCATGAGCAGTTCTTC. Its protein product is CASSPGAGSSHEQFF.